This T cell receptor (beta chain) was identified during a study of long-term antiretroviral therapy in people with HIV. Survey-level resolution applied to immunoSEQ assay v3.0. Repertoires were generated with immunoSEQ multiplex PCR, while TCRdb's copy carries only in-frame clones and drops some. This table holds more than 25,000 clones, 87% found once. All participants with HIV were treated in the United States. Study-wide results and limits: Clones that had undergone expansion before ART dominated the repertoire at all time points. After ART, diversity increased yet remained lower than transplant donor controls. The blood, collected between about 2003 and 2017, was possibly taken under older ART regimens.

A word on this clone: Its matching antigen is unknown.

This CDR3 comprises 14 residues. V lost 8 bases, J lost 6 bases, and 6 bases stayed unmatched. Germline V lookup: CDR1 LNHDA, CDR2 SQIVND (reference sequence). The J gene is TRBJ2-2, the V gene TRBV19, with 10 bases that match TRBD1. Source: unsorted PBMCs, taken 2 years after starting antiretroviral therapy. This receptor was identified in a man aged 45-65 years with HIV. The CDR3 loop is CASHRDRGAGELFF. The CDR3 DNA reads TGTGCCAGTCACCGGGACAGGGGTGCCGGGGAGCTGTTTTTT.